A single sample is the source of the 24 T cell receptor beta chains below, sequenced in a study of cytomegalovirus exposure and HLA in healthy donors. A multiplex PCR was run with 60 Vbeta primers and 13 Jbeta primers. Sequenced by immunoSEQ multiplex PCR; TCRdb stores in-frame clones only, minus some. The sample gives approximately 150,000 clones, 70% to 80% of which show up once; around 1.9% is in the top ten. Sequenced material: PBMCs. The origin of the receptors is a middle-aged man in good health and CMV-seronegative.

In DNA, the CDR3 is TGTGCCAGCAGCTTTAGGACGACTAGCGGTGGGCAAGATACGCAGTATTTT. Protein: CASSFRTTSGGQDTQYF. The chain links TRBV5-8 to TRBJ2-3; 9 positions agree with TRBD2. Germline lookup yields CDR1 SGHTS and CDR2 YDEGEE. The ends lost 2 bases at V and 5 bases at J; junction bases unmatched: 12. The CDR3 runs 17 residues.

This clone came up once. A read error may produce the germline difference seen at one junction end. For the CDR3, the DNA is TGTTCCAGCAGCGCACAGGGGTCCCTTGGCTACACCTTC. Translation gives CSSSAQGSLGYTF. The chain combines TRBV7-9 with TRBJ1-2; 7 bases line up with TRBD1. Germline assignment: CDR1 SEHNR and CDR2 FQNEAQ (reference sequence). The CDR3 is made up of 13 amino acids.

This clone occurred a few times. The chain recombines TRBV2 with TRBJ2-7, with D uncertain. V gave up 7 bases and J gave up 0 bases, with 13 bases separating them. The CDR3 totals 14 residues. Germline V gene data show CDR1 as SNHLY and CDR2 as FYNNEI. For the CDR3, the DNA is TGTGCCAGCAAGAGAGTATTAAGCTCCTACGAGCAGTACTTC. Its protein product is CASKRVLSSYEQYF.

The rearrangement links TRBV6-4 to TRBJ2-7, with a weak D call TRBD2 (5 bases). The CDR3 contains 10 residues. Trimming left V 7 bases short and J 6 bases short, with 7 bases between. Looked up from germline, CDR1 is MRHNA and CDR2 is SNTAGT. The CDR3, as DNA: TGTGCCAGCAACCGGGGCGAGCAGTACTTC. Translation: CASNRGEQYF.

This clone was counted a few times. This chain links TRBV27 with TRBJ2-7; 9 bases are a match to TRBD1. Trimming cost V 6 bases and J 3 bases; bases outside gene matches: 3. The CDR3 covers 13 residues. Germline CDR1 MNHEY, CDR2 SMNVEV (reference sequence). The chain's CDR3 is CASRGQGYYEQYF. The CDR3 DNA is TGTGCCAGCAGGGGACAGGGTTACTACGAGCAGTACTTC.

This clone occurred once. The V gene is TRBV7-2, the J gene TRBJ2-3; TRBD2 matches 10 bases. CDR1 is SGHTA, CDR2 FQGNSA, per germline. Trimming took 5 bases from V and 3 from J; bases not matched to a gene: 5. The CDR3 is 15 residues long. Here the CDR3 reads CASSRSGRDTDTQYF. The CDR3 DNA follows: TGTGCCAGCAGCCGCAGCGGGAGGGATACAGATACGCAGTATTTT.

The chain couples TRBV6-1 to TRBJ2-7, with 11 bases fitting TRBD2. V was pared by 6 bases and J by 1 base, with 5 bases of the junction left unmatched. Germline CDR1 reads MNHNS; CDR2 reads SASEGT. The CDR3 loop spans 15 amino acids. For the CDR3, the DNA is TGTGCCAGCAGAAATAGCGGGAGGGTTTCCTACGAGCAGTACTTC. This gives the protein CASRNSGRVSYEQYF.

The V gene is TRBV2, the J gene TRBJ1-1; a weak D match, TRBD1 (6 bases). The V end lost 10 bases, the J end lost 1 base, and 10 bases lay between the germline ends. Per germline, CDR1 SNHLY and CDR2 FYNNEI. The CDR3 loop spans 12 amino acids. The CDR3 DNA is TGTGCCACCCGGGGACAGAACACTGAAGCTTTCTTT. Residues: CATRGQNTEAFF.

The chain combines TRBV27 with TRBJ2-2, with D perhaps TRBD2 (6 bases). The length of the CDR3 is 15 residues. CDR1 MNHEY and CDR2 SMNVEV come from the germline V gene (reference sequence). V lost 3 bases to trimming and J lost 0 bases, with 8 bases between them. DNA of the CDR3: TGTGCCAGCAGTTTGGGCGGGACGAACACCGGGGAGCTGTTTTTT. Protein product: CASSLGGTNTGELFF.

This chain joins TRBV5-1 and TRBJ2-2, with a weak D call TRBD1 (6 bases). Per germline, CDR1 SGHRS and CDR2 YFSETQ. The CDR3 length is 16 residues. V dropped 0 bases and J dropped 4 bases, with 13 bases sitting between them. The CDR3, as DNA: TGCGCCAGCAGCTTGGCCCAGGGGTACAGCACCGGGGAGCTGTTTTTT. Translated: CASSLAQGYSTGELFF.

The CDR3 is CASSHQTGPLDEQFF. The CDR3 DNA reads TGCGCCAGCAGCCACCAAACAGGACCCCTCGATGAGCAGTTCTTC. This rearrangement joins TRBV4-3 to TRBJ2-1, with TRBD1 as a possible D gene (5 bases). V lost 3 bases and J lost 8, with 17 bases in between. The CDR3 runs 15 residues. Germline values: CDR1 LGHNA, CDR2 YSLEER.

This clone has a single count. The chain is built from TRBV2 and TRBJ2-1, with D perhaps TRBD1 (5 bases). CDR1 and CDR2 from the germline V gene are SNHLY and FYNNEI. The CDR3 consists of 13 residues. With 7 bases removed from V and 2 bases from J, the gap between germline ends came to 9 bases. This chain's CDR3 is CASTRTPYNEQFF. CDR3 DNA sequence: TGTGCCAGCACCCGGACACCCTACAATGAGCAGTTCTTC.

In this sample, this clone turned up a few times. CDR3 sequence: CASSPPLRLVRHNEQFF. CDR3 in DNA: TGTGCCAGCAGCCCCCCGCTTCGACTAGTAAGGCACAATGAGCAGTTCTTC. The rearrangement uses TRBV7-9 and TRBJ2-1, with a tentative D call TRBD2 (6 bases). Per germline, CDR1 SEHNR and CDR2 FQNEAQ (reference sequence). This CDR3 contains 17 residues. Trimming removed 5 bases at V and 5 bases at J, with 22 bases between. Drawing the rest from reference TRBV7-9 and TRBJ2-1, the complete variable domain is DTGVSQNPRHKITKRGQNVTFRCDPISEHNRLYWYRQTLGQGPEFLTYFQNEAQLEKSRLLSDRFSAERPKGSFSTLEIQRTEQGDSAMYLCASSPPLRLVRHNEQFFGPGTRLTVL.

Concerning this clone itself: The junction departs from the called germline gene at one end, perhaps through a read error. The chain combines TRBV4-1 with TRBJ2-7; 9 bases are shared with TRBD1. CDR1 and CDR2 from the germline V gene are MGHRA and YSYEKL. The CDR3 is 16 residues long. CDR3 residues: CASSQVLGQGIGGQYF. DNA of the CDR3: TGTGCCAGCAGCCAAGTCCTCGGACAGGGGATCGGTGGGCAGTACTTC.

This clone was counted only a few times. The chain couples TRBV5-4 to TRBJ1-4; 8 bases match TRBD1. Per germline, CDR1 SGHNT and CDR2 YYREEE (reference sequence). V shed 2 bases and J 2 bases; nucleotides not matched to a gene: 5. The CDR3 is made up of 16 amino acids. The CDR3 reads CASSFAQGATNEKLFF. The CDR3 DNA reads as TGTGCCAGCAGCTTCGCCCAGGGGGCGACTAATGAAAAACTGTTTTTT.

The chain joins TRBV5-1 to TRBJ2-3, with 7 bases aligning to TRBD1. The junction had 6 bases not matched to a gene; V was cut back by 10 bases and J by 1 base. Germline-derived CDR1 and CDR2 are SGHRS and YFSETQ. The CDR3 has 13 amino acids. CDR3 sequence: CASKGTGTDTQYF. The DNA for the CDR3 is TGCGCCTCCAAGGGGACAGGCACAGATACGCAGTATTTT.

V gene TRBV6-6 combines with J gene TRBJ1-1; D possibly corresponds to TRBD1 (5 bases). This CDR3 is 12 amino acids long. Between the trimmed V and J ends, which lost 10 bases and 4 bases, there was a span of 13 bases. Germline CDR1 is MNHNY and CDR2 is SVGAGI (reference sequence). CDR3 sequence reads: CATRGGSTEAFF. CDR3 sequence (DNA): TGTGCCACACGTGGGGGGAGCACTGAAGCTTTCTTT.

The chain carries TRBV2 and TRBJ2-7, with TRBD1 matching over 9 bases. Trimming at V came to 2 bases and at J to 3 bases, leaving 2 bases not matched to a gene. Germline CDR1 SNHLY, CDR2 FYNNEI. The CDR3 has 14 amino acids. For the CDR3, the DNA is TGTGCCAGCAGTGAACCGGGACAGGGCTACGAGCAGTACTTC. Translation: CASSEPGQGYEQYF.

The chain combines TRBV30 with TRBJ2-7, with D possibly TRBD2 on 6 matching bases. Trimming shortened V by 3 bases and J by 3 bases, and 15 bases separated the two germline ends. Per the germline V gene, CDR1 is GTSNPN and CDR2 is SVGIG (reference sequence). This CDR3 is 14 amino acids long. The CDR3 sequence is CAWSRLGVGYEQYF. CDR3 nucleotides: TGTGCCTGGAGCAGACTAGGAGTAGGCTACGAGCAGTACTTC.

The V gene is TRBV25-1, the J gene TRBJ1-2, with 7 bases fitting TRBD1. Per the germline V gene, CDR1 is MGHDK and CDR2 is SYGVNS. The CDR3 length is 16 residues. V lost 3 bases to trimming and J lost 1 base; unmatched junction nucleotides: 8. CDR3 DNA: TGTGCCAGCAGTGAGGCAGGGGGAAGGTATAACTATGGCTACACCTTC. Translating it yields CASSEAGGRYNYGYTF.

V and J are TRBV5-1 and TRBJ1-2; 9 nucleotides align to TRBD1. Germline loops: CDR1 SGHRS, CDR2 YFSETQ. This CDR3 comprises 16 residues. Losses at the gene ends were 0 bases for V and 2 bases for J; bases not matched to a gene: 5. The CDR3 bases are TGCGCCAGCAGCTTGGATGTCGGGACAGGGAACTATGGCTACACCTTC. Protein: CASSLDVGTGNYGYTF. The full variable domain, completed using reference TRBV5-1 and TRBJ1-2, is KAGVTQTPRYLIKTRGQQVTLSCSPISGHRSVSWYQQTPGQGLQFLFEYFSETQRNKGNFPGRFSGRQFSNSRSEMNVSTLELGDSALYLCASSLDVGTGNYGYTFGSGTRLTVV.

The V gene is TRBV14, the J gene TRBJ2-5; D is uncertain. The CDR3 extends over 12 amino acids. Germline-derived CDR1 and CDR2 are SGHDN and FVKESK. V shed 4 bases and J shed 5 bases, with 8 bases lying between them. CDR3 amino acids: CASSRPPETQYF. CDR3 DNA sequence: TGTGCCAGCAGCCGGCCCCCTGAGACCCAGTACTTC.

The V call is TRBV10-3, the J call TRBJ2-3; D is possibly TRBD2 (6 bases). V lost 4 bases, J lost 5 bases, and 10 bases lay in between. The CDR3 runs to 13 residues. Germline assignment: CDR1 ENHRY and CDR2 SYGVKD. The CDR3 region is CAISGRAGDTQYF. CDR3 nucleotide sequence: TGTGCCATCAGTGGGAGGGCCGGAGATACGCAGTATTTT.

CDR3 DNA: TGTGCCAGCAGTTTTACCGGGACAGGGGGCGGTCAGCCCCAGCATTTT. It is translated as CASSFTGTGGGQPQHF. The chain has TRBV27 and TRBJ1-5; TRBD1 matches 12 bases. Germline V lookup: CDR1 MNHEY, CDR2 SMNVEV (reference sequence). CDR3 length equals 16 residues. J gave up 6 bases and V 3 bases, and 6 bases lay outside the gene matches.